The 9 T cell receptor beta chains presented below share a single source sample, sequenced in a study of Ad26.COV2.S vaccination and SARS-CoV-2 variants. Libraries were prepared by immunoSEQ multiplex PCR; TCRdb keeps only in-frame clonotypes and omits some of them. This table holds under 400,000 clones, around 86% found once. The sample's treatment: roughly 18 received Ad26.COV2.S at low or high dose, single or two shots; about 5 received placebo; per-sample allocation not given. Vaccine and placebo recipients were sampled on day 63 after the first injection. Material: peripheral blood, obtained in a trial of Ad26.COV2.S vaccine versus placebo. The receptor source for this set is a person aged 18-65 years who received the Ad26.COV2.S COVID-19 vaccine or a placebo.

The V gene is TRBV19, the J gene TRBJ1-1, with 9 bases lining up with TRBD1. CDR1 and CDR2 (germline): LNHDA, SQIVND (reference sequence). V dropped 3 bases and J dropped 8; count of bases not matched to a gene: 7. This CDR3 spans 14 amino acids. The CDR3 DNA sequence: TGTGCCAGTAGTATCCGAGCGGGACAGGGCGAAGCTTTCTTT. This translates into CASSIRAGQGEAFF.

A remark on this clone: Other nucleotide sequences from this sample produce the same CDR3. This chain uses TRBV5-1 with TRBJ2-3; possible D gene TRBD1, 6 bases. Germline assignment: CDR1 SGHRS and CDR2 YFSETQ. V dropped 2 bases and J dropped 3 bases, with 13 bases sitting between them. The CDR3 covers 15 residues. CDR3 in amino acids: CASSLEGGRTDTQYF. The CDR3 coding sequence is TGCGCCAGCAGCTTAGAAGGGGGTCGGACAGATACGCAGTATTTT.

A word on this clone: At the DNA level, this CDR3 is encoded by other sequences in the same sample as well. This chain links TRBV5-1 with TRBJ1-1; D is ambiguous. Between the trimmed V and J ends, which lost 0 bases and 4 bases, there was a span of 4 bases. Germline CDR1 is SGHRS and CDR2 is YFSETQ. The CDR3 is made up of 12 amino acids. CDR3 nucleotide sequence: TGCGCCAGCAGCTTGGTTGGCACTGAAGCTTTCTTT. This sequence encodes CASSLVGTEAFF.

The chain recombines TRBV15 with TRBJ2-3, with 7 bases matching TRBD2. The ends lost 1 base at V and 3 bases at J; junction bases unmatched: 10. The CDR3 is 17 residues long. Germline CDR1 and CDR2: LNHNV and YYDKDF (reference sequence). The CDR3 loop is CATSRGIPSGWTDTQYF. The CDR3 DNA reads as TGTGCCACCAGCAGAGGTATCCCTAGCGGATGGACAGATACGCAGTATTTT.

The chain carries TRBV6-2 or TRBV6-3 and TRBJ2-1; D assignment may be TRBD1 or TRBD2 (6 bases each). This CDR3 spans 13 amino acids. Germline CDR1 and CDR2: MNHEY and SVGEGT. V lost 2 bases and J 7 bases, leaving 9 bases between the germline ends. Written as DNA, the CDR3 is TGTGCCAGCAGTTACGGAGGGGGGAATGAGCAGTTCTTC. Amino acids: CASSYGGGNEQFF.

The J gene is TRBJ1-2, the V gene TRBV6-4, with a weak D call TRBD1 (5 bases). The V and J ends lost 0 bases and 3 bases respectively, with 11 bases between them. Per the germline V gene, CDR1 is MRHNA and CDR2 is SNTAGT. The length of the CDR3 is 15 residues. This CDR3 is CASSDSEGPDYGYTF. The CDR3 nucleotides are TGTGCCAGCAGTGACTCTGAGGGGCCGGACTATGGCTACACCTTC.

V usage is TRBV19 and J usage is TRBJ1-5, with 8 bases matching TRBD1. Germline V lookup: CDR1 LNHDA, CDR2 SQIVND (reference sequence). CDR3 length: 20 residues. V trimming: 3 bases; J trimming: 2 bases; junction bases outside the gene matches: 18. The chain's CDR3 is CASSIADRTGIPAGNQPQHF. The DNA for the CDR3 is TGTGCCAGTAGTATTGCGGATAGGACAGGGATCCCTGCGGGCAATCAGCCCCAGCATTTT.

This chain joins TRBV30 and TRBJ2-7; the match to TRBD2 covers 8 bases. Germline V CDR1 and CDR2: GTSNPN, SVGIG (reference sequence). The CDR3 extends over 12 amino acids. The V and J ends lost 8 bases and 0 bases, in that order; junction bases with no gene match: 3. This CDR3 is CAGAGGSYEQYF. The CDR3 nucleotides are TGTGCCGGGGCGGGGGGCTCCTACGAGCAGTACTTC.

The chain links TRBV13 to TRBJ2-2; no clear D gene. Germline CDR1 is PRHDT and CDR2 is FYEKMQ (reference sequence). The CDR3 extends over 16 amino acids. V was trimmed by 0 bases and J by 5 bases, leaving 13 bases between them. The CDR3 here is CASSLGGSLGTGELFF. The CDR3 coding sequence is TGTGCCAGCAGCTTAGGGGGGTCCCTGGGAACCGGGGAGCTGTTTTTT.